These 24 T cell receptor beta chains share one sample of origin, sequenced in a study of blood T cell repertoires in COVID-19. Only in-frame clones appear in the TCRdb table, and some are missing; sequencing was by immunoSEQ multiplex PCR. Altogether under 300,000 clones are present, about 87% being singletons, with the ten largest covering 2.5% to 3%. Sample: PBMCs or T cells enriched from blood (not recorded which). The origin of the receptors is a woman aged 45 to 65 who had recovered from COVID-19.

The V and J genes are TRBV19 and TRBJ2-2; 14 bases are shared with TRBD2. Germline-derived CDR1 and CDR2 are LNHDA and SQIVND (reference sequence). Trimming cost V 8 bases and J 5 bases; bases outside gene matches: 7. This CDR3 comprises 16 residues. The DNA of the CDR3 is TGTGCCAGTGTGACTAGCGGGAGGGCCGGGACCGGGGAGCTGTTTTTT. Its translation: CASVTSGRAGTGELFF.

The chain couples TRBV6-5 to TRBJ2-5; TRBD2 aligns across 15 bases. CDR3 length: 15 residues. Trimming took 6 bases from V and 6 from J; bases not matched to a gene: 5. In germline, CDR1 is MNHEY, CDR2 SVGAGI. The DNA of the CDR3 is TGTGCCAGCAGCCAAGGACTAGCGGGAGGGCAGACCCAGTACTTC. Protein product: CASSQGLAGGQTQYF.

The CDR3 sequence: CASSLAGRPYEQYF. The CDR3 DNA follows: TGTGCCAGCAGCTTAGCGGGCAGACCCTACGAGCAGTACTTC. The V and J genes are TRBV11-1 and TRBJ2-7; D is unclear. Deletions cut 0 bases from V and 2 bases from J, with 8 bases between. Looked up from germline, CDR1 is SGHAT and CDR2 is FQDESV (reference sequence). The CDR3 covers 14 residues.

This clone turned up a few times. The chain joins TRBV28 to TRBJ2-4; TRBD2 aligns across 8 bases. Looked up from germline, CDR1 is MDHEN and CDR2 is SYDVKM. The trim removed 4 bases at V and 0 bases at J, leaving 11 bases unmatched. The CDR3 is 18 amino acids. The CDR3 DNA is TGTGCCAGCAGTTCTCGACTAGCGCGGAATCTAGCCAAAAACATTCAGTACTTC. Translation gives CASSSRLARNLAKNIQYF.

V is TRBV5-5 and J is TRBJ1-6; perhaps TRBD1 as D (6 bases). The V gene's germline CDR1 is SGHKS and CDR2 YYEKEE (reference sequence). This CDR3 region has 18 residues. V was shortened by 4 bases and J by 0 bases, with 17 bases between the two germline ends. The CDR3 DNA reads TGTGCCAGCAGCCCAGGAAAGCAGGGGAGCTCCTATAATTCACCCCTCCACTTT. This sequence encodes CASSPGKQGSSYNSPLHF.

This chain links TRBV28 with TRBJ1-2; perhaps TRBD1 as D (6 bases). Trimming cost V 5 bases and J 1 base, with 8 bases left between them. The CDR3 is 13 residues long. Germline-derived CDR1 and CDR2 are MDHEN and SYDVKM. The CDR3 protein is CASSPGDNYGYTF. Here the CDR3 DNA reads TGTGCCAGCAGTCCAGGGGATAACTATGGCTACACCTTC.

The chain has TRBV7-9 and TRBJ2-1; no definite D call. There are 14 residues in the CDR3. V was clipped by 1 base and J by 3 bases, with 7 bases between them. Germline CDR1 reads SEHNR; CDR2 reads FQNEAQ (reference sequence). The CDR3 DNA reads TGTGCCAGCAGCTTAGGCGGTGACTACAATGAGCAGTTCTTC. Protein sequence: CASSLGGDYNEQFF.

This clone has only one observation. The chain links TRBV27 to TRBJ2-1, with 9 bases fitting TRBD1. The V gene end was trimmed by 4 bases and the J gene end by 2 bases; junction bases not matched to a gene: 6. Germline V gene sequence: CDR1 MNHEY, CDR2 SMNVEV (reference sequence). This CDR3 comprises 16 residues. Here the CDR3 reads CASSWLGTGPYNEQFF. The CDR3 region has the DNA TGTGCCAGCAGTTGGTTGGGGACAGGGCCCTACAATGAGCAGTTCTTC.

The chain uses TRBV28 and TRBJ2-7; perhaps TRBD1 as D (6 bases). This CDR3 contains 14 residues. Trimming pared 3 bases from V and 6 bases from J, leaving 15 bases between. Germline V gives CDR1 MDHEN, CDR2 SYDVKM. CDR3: CASSLGAGVGEQYF. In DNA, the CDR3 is TGTGCCAGCAGTTTGGGGGCGGGCGTCGGCGAGCAGTACTTC. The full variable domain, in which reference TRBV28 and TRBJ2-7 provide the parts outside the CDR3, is DVKVTQSSRYLVKRTGEKVFLECVQDMDHENMFWYRQDPGLGLRLIYFSYDVKMKEKGDIPEGYSVSREKKERFSLILESASTNQTSMYLCASSLGAGVGEQYFGPGTRLTVT.

The CDR3 is CASSTQGGNSGANVLTF. Written as DNA, the CDR3 is TGTGCCAGCAGCACTCAGGGGGGAAACTCTGGGGCCAACGTCCTGACTTTC. The gene calls are TRBV7-3 and TRBJ2-6; TRBD1 might be the D (7 bases). In germline, CDR1 is SGHTA, CDR2 FQGTGA. V lost 5 bases and J lost 0, with 14 bases in between. The CDR3 contains 17 residues. The full variable domain, rest sourced from reference TRBV7-3 and TRBJ2-6, is GAGVSQTPSNKVTEKGKYVELRCDPISGHTALYWYRQSLGQGPEFLIYFQGTGAADDSGLPNDRFFAVRPEGSVSTLKIQRTERGDSAVYLCASSTQGGNSGANVLTFGAGSRLTVL.

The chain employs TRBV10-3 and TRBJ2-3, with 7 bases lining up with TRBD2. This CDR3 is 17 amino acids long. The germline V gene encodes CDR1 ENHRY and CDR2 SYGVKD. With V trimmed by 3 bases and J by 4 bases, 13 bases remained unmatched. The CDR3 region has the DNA TGTGCCATCAGTGATAGCAAAGCGGGAAAGAGGGCAGATACGCAGTATTTT. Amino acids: CAISDSKAGKRADTQYF.

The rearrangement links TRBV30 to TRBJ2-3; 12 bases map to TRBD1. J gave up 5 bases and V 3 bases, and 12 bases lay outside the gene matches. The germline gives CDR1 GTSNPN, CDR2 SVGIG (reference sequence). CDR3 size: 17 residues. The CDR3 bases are TGTGCCTGGAGACCCATCGGGACAGGGGGCGCGGGAGATACGCAGTATTTT. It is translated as CAWRPIGTGGAGDTQYF.

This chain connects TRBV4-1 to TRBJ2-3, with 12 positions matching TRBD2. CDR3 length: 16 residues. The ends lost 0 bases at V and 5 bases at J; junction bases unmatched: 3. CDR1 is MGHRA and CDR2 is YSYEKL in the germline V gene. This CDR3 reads CASSQELAGGQDTQYF. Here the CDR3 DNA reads TGCGCCAGCAGCCAAGAACTAGCGGGAGGTCAAGATACGCAGTATTTT.

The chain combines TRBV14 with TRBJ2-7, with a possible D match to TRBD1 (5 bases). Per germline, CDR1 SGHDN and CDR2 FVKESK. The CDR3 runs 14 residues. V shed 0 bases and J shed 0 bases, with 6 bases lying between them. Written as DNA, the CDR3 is TGTGCCAGCAGCCAAGAACAGGTCTCCTACGAGCAGTACTTC. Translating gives CASSQEQVSYEQYF.

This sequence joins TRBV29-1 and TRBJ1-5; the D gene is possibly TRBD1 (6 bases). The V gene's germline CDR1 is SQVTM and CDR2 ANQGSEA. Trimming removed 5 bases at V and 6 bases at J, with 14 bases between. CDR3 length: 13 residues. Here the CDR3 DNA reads TGCAGCGTTATACAGGGCCTCGGTCAGCCCCAGCATTTT. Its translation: CSVIQGLGQPQHF.

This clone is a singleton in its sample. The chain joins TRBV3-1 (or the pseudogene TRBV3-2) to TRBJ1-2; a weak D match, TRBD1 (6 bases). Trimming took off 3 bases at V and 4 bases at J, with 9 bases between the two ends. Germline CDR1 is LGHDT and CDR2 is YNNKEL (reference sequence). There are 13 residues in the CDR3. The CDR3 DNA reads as TGTGCCAGCAGCCAGCAGGGGATCTATGGCTACACCTTC. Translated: CASSQQGIYGYTF.

The CDR3, as DNA: TGTGCCAGCAGCCTACAGACTAGCGGCTACCAAGAGACCCAGTACTTC. Its translation: CASSLQTSGYQETQYF. This sequence joins TRBV11-2 and TRBJ2-5; 9 nucleotides align to TRBD2. Germline CDR1 is SGHAT and CDR2 is FQNNGV. The CDR3 spans 16 residues. The V segment lost 5 bases and the J segment 0 bases; nucleotides outside the gene matches: 7.

The CDR3 protein is CASSQVRGGGNTGELFF. In DNA form, the CDR3 reads TGTGCCAGCAGCCAAGTTCGCGGCGGAGGGAACACCGGGGAGCTGTTTTTT. The chain carries TRBV3-1 (or the pseudogene TRBV3-2) and TRBJ2-2; maybe TRBD2 (5 bases). This CDR3 contains 17 residues. Between the trimmed V and J ends, which lost 1 base and 1 base, there was a span of 13 bases. Germline lookup yields CDR1 LGHDT and CDR2 YNNKEL (reference sequence).

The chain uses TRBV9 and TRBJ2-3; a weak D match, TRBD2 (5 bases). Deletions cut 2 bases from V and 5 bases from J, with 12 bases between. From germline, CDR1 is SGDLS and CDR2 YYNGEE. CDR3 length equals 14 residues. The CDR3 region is CASSVASILDTQYF. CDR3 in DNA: TGTGCCAGCAGCGTGGCTAGCATTTTAGATACGCAGTATTTT.

CDR3 protein: CASIDQGLSGNTIYF. CDR3 DNA sequence: TGTGCCAGCATCGACCAGGGCCTCTCTGGAAACACCATATATTTT. The J gene is TRBJ1-3, the V gene TRBV2; D possibly corresponds to TRBD1 (5 bases). The CDR3 spans 15 residues. Per germline, CDR1 SNHLY and CDR2 FYNNEI. V gave up 7 bases and J gave up 0 bases, with 13 bases separating them.

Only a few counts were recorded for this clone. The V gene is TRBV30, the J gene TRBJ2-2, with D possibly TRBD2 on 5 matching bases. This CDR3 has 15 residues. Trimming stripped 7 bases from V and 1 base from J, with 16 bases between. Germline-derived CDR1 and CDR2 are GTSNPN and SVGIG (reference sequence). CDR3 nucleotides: TGTGCCTCTGAACCCGGGGAGAGGAACACCGGGGAGCTGTTTTTT. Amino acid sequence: CASEPGERNTGELFF.

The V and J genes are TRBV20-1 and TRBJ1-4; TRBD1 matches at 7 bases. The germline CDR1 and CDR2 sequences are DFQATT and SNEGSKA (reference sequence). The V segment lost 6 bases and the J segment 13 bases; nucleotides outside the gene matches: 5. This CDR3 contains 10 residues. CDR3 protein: CSADRAGLFF. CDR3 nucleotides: TGCAGTGCCGACAGGGCCGGACTGTTTTTT.

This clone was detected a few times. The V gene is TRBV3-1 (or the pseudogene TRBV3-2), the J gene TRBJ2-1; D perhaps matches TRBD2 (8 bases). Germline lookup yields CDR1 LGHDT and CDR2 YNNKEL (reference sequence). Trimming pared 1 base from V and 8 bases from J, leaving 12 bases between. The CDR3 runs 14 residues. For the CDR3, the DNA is TGTGCCAGCAGCCAAGCGGGAGGGGGCCATGAGCAGTTCTTC. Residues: CASSQAGGGHEQFF.

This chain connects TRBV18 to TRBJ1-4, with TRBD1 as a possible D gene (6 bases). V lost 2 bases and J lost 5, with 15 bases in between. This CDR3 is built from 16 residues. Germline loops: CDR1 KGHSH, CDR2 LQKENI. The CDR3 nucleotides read TGTGCCAGCTCACCATTTTTACAGGGCAGAAATGAAAAACTGTTTTTT. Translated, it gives CASSPFLQGRNEKLFF.